A selection of T cell receptor beta chains follows, all from one sample in a study of cytomegalovirus exposure and HLA in healthy donors. Profiling relied on immunoSEQ multiplex PCR, and the TCRdb table lists in-frame clones only, not all of them. The repertoire has roughly 130,000 clones, about 90% of them found once; the top ten carry approximately 1.5%. Sequenced material: PBMCs. The source of these receptors is a man aged 25 to 40 in good health and CMV-seronegative. Both conserved end residues are trimmed from each CDR3. Each record gives: V gene, J gene, CDR3 protein.

V gene: TRBV7-2; J gene: TRBJ2-3; CDR3 protein: ASSLHEEGTQY
V gene: TRBV10-3; J gene: TRBJ1-2; CDR3 protein: AISESGTGVGYT
V gene: TRBV7-2; J gene: TRBJ1-5; CDR3 protein: ASSLTYGNQPQH
V gene: TRBV6-5; J gene: TRBJ1-2; CDR3 protein: ASASRNYGYT
V gene: TRBV2; J gene: TRBJ2-7; CDR3 protein: ASSENYSYEQY
V gene: TRBV27; J gene: TRBJ2-7; CDR3 protein: ASSLDSGAYSYEQY
V gene: TRBV2; J gene: TRBJ2-3; CDR3 protein: ASSGTLNRGRWDTQY
V gene: TRBV9; J gene: TRBJ2-1; CDR3 protein: ASSVVGGRANNEQF
V gene: TRBV19; J gene: TRBJ1-5; CDR3 protein: ASSLSGNQPQH
V gene: TRBV9; J gene: TRBJ2-7; CDR3 protein: ASSVKPSGGSYEQY
V gene: TRBV6-1; J gene: TRBJ1-5; CDR3 protein: ASSLQGNIQPQH
V gene: TRBV19; J gene: TRBJ2-3; CDR3 protein: ASNEGVTDTQY
V gene: TRBV6-1; J gene: TRBJ2-7; CDR3 protein: AISGDPPQDEQY
V gene: TRBV6-1; J gene: TRBJ1-1; CDR3 protein: ASSGRFRDLNTEAF